Listed below are T cell receptor beta chains from one sample, sequenced in a study of blood T cells in healthy people across ages. TCRdb analysed the 5' RACE reads with MiXCR anew, one entry per CDR3 protein. The sample lists hundreds of thousands of distinct CDR3 sequences, roughly 50% occurring once. Sequencing used blood. The receptor set was obtained from a man in his forties in good health. CDR3s include the opening cysteine and the closing phenylalanine or tryptophan.

V gene	J gene	CDR3 protein
TRBV9	TRBJ2-1	CASSVAQREGREQFF
TRBV28	.	CAIVAGGFHEQYF
TRBV6-1	TRBJ2-6	CASSDLQGSGANVLTF
TRBV4-2	TRBJ2-2	CASSPWTGTTGELFF
TRBV29-1	TRBJ2-5	CSAPGTGVQETQYF
TRBV20-1	TRBJ2-1	CSALGLAENEQFF
TRBV3-1	TRBJ2-5	CASSDGTGRQETQYF
TRBV7-2	TRBJ2-7	CASSPVLAGAYEQYF
TRBV7-6	TRBJ2-3	CASTENGGLADTQYF
TRBV29-1	TRBJ2-5	CSVGHGPETQYF
TRBV12-3/TRBV12-4	.	CASSYTTGKVYNEQYF
TRBV15	TRBJ2-7	CATTGTSGSYEQYF
TRBV12-3/TRBV12-4	TRBJ2-7	CASSSRDGISSYEQYF
TRBV5-1	TRBJ2-4	CASSLDGAEQYF
TRBV9	TRBJ2-3	CASSTRTDTQYF
TRBV6-1	TRBJ2-3	CASSEESRSTDTQYF
TRBV12-5	TRBJ2-7	CASGFNWDEQYF
TRBV20-1	TRBJ2-5	CSAGVVGWAQYF
TRBV28	TRBJ2-1	CASSLAGEVNEQFF
TRBV7-9	TRBJ1-2	CASSFQSLDGYTF
TRBV27	TRBJ2-1	CASSYNSGQPYNEQFF
TRBV20-1	TRBJ2-5	CSAPTSGRETQYF
TRBV12-3/TRBV12-4	TRBJ1-6	CASSLAAGGYNSPLHF
TRBV6-6	TRBJ2-6	CASSWDSSGANVLTF
TRBV6-6	TRBJ2-3	CASSYSMIRTSTDTQYF
TRBV14	TRBJ2-7	CASSQLTSGGMRQYF
TRBV9	TRBJ2-7	CASSVAGSFTYEQYF
TRBV28	TRBJ2-1	CASSAERRGRNNEQFF
TRBV13	TRBJ2-5	CASSLRGFLVETQYF
TRBV28	TRBJ2-1	CASSLEDRLPLQGAAEEEQFF
TRBV4-3	TRBJ2-7	CASSQGQYYEQYF
TRBV29-1	TRBJ2-1	CSVVLAGGGNEQFF
TRBV13	TRBJ2-5	CASSLGGTGEYTQETQYF
TRBV7-2	TRBJ2-5	CASSRSGDQETQYF
TRBV20-1	TRBJ2-5	CSAPSGGTQETQYF
TRBV6-5	TRBJ2-1	CASSYSGLAGNEQFF